What follows is one TCR beta chain and its context. The sample is drawn from a study of blood T cell repertoires in COVID-19. On the study more broadly: The origin of the acute and convalescent COVID-19 samples was the United States, Italy and Spain. The analysed material was cDNA or gDNA that came from T cells, B-cell-depleted T cells, or PBMCs.

Authors' processing steps: Reference gene primer amplification gave nucleated cell count estimates. Produced via immunoSEQ multiplex PCR; TCRdb's table is partial and in-frame only. The V and J calls and clone size were taken over from that table, and D and trimming were inferred from the DNA. The repertoire holds over 200,000 clones, with 85% to 90% as singletons. V was cut by 4 bases and J by 3 bases, with 25 bases left in between. Germline lookup yields CDR1 MNHEY and CDR2 SVGEGT. The CDR3 is 18 residues long. The receptor was derived from a woman aged 55-75 years with acute or convalescent COVID-19. V gene TRBV6-2 or TRBV6-3 combines with J gene TRBJ2-7; weak D call: TRBD2 (5 bases). The sample was peripheral blood. CDR3 in amino acids: CASSLRRDQRASDYEQYF. The CDR3, as DNA: TGTGCCAGCAGTTTGCGGCGCGATCAGAGGGCGTCCGACTACGAGCAGTACTTC.